What follows is one T cell receptor (beta chain) and its context. The antigen is not known. Per germline, CDR1 SGHRS and CDR2 YFSETQ. CDR3 length equals 13 residues. V lost 1 base and J 5 bases, leaving 10 bases between the germline ends. TCRdb used MiXCR to reprocess the RT-PCR reads, holding one entry per CDR3 protein. The repertoire holds just over 300,000 distinct CDR3 sequences, approximately 23% seen once, with around 10% in the top ten. This specimen comes from a study of response to subunit inactivated influenza vaccine. Notes on the study in general: Few new T cells, the authors suggested, are recruited by each seasonal influenza vaccination.

V and J are TRBV5-1 and TRBJ2-7; D perhaps matches TRBD1 (6 bases). The source material was PBMCs from blood, sampled 21 months after vaccination. The sequence was obtained from a man aged 50-75 years who received an inactivated influenza vaccine. The CDR3 DNA reads TGCGCCAGCAGCTTGAACAGGGACAACGAGCAGTACTTC. Protein sequence: CASSLNRDNEQYF.